This is a list of T cell receptor beta chains from one sample in a study of T cell responses to AZD1222 COVID-19 vaccine. Sequencing used immunoSEQ multiplex PCR; TCRdb keeps in-frame clones, though not all of them. Counted here are under 100,000 clones, over 90% occurring once; the ten biggest clones make up about 5.2%. Sequenced material: peripheral blood, taken on day 0 of AZD1222 vaccination. These TCRs come from an adult in good health. CDR3s include the opening cysteine and the closing phenylalanine or tryptophan. The order of the fields is CDR3 DNA, CDR3 protein, D gene, clone size, CDR3 length, V gene, J gene. D genes are given only for firm matches. Only part of the rows carry a size: once, few, many, or a class if the clone is expanded.

TGTGCCAGCAGTTTCGTGGTTTTCGAGCAGTACTTC	CASSFVVFEQYF	NA	NA	12	TRBV12-3/TRBV12-4	TRBJ2-7
TGTGCCAGCAGCTTGTTAACCCTGGACGTGGGTGAAGCTTTCTTT	CASSLLTLDVGEAFF	NA	NA	15	TRBV5-4	TRBJ1-1
TGTGCCATTCCGACGGGACTAGCGGGACCTAGCACAGATACGCAGTATTTT	CAIPTGLAGPSTDTQYF	TRBD2	NA	17	TRBV27	TRBJ2-3
TGTGCCAGCAGTTTCGACAGCGCCTATGGCTACACCTTC	CASSFDSAYGYTF	NA	NA	13	TRBV28	TRBJ1-2
TGTGCCAGCAGCTTAGGGACAGGGGGACCCCTGGATTTT	CASSLGTGGPLDF	TRBD1	NA	13	TRBV7-9	TRBJ1-5
TGTGCCAGCAGCTCCCCAGGGGGCTACTCCTACGAGCAGTACTTC	CASSSPGGYSYEQYF	TRBD1	NA	15	TRBV6-2/TRBV6-3	TRBJ2-7
TGCGCCAGCAGCCCTGGACTAGCGGGTCCCCCTGGGGAAGATACGCAGTATTTT	CASSPGLAGPPGEDTQYF	TRBD2	NA	18	TRBV5-1	TRBJ2-3
TGTGCCAGCAGTCCCGACAGCGGCACCGGGGAGCTGTTTTTT	CASSPDSGTGELFF	NA	NA	14	TRBV6-5	TRBJ2-2
TGTGCCAGTAGTATACCGGGGGCCGTGGGGTCACCCCTCCACTTT	CASSIPGAVGSPLHF	NA	NA	15	TRBV19	TRBJ1-6
TGTGCCAGCAGCCCCCTAGCGGGGGGGCGAGGAGAGACCCAGTACTTC	CASSPLAGGRGETQYF	TRBD2	NA	16	TRBV14	TRBJ2-5
TGCGCCAGCAGTCCGGGGTCCCCCGGCTTCCACGAGCAGTACTTC	CASSPGSPGFHEQYF	NA	NA	15	TRBV5-1	TRBJ2-7
TGCGCCAGCAGCTTGGTAGCGGGGACCAATGAGCAGTTCTTC	CASSLVAGTNEQFF	TRBD2	NA	14	TRBV5-1	TRBJ2-1
TGTGCCAGCGGCGGAGGCACCGGCACAGATACGCAGTATTTT	CASGGGTGTDTQYF	NA	NA	14	TRBV9	TRBJ2-3
TGTGCCAGCACTCCTTCGTTAGTCAAAAACATTCAGTACTTC	CASTPSLVKNIQYF	NA	NA	14	TRBV28	TRBJ2-4
TGTGCCAGCAGTTCGGTAGCGGGGACAGATACGCAGTATTTT	CASSSVAGTDTQYF	TRBD2	once	14	TRBV6-5	TRBJ2-3
TGTGCCAGCAGCCCGCAGGGGGCGGATCGGCAGCCCCAGCATTTT	CASSPQGADRQPQHF	TRBD1	NA	15	TRBV3-1/TRBV3-2	TRBJ1-5
TGCGCCAGCAGCACTAGCGCTACCTACAATGAGCAGTTCTTC	CASSTSATYNEQFF	TRBD2	NA	14	TRBV10-2	TRBJ2-1
TGCGCCAGCAGCTTGGACAGGTCTATGGGCTACACCTTC	CASSLDRSMGYTF	NA	once	13	TRBV5-1	TRBJ1-2
TGTGCCAGCAGTATGGGACTAGCGGGAGGCGTGGGGGAGCTGTTTTTT	CASSMGLAGGVGELFF	TRBD2	NA	16	TRBV2	TRBJ2-2
TGTGCCAGCAAACTACAGGGAACTTCACCCCTCCACTTT	CASKLQGTSPLHF	NA	NA	13	TRBV27	TRBJ1-6
TGTGCCAGCAGTCTAATTGGACAGGGGAACGAGCAGTACTTC	CASSLIGQGNEQYF	TRBD1	NA	14	TRBV6-5	TRBJ2-7
TGCGCCAGCAGCAACGGACAGGGGTCCACCGGGGAGCTGTTTTTT	CASSNGQGSTGELFF	TRBD1	once	15	TRBV5-1	TRBJ2-2
TGCGCCAGCACTAGGACAGGGCATCTCTATGGCTACACCTTC	CASTRTGHLYGYTF	TRBD1	NA	14	TRBV10-1	TRBJ1-2
TGTGCCAGCACCGCAGGGGAGGTGGGATATCAGCCCCAGCATTTT	CASTAGEVGYQPQHF	NA	NA	15	TRBV21-1	TRBJ1-5
TGTGCCAGCAGTTACCGGGGAGGGTTGAATGAGCAGTTCTTC	CASSYRGGLNEQFF	TRBD2	once	14	TRBV6-5	TRBJ2-1
TGTGCCAGCAGTGAAATCGGACAGGGGGCAGATACGCAGTATTTT	CASSEIGQGADTQYF	TRBD1	NA	15	TRBV2	TRBJ2-3
TGTGCCAGCAGCCCTTGGGACAGAGAAGGATATGGCTACACCTTC	CASSPWDREGYGYTF	TRBD1	NA	15	TRBV9	TRBJ1-2
TGCGCCAGCAGCTGGGTGACAGGGATAGAGGAAAAACTGTTTTTT	CASSWVTGIEEKLFF	TRBD1	once	15	TRBV5-1	TRBJ1-4
TGTGCCAGCAGCCCGGACATAAGTTCCTACGAGCAGTACTTC	CASSPDISSYEQYF	NA	NA	14	TRBV9	TRBJ2-7
TGTGCCAGCAGCCTTACAGGGGGCCTTAATGAAAAACTGTTTTTT	CASSLTGGLNEKLFF	TRBD1	NA	15	TRBV7-8	TRBJ1-4
TGTGCCAGCTTCCTACAGGGGGACAGCACTGAAGCTTTCTTT	CASFLQGDSTEAFF	TRBD1	NA	14	TRBV18	TRBJ1-1
TGTGCCAGCAGTTTATCTCGGCAGGCTTACAATGAGCAGTTCTTC	CASSLSRQAYNEQFF	NA	NA	15	TRBV27	TRBJ2-1
TGCGCCAGCAGCCAGGGAAGGGCCGTGAACACTGAAGCTTTCTTT	CASSQGRAVNTEAFF	NA	NA	15	TRBV5-1	TRBJ1-1
TGTGCCAGCAGTTGGGACAGGGCCTATGGCTACACCTTC	CASSWDRAYGYTF	TRBD1	NA	13	TRBV28	TRBJ1-2
TGTGCCAGCAGCTCCCCGCAGGGAGGAAACTATGGCTACACCTTC	CASSSPQGGNYGYTF	NA	NA	15	TRBV5-4	TRBJ1-2
TGTGCCAGCAGCCTCCGCCTTACAGGGGGGAATCAGCCCCAGCATTTT	CASSLRLTGGNQPQHF	TRBD1	NA	16	TRBV6-2/TRBV6-3	TRBJ1-5
TGTGCCAGCAGCACCCGCCGGGACAGGGACTCTGGCTACACCTTC	CASSTRRDRDSGYTF	TRBD1	NA	15	TRBV7-9	TRBJ1-2
TGTGCCAGCAGCTTAGCGTTACAGTTGAACTATGGCTACACCTTC	CASSLALQLNYGYTF	NA	NA	15	TRBV7-8	TRBJ1-2
TGCGCCAGCAGCTTCCTGACAGGGGGGCAGCGGGACGAGCAGTACTTC	CASSFLTGGQRDEQYF	TRBD1	NA	16	TRBV5-1	TRBJ2-7
TGTGCCAGCAGCCCTATCCCGCACGCAACTAATGAAAAACTGTTTTTT	CASSPIPHATNEKLFF	NA	NA	16	TRBV7-2	TRBJ1-4
TGTGCCACCAGCAGAGATTTTGCGGGACAGGGGCGGGATGGCTACACCTTC	CATSRDFAGQGRDGYTF	TRBD1	once	17	TRBV15	TRBJ1-2
TGTGCCAGCAGTGAGTTAATTAGCGCAGTTAATGAGGGCGGCAATCAGCCCCAGCATTTT	CASSELISAVNEGGNQPQHF	NA	NA	20	TRBV6-1	TRBJ1-5
TGCAGCGTGAGCAAGGGATCAGCTAATGAAAAACTGTTTTTT	CSVSKGSANEKLFF	NA	NA	14	TRBV29-1	TRBJ1-4
TGCGCCAGCAGCAAACCGGATAGGGTGGAGCTGTTTTTT	CASSKPDRVELFF	NA	NA	13	TRBV5-1	TRBJ2-2
TGTGCCACCGGGACAGGCGATGAAAAACTGTTTTTT	CATGTGDEKLFF	TRBD1	NA	12	TRBV28	TRBJ1-4
TGTGCCAGCAGCCCCAGGGACCGCGACAATGAGCAGTTCTTC	CASSPRDRDNEQFF	NA	NA	14	TRBV7-9	TRBJ2-1
TGTGCCAGCAGCTCGCGCAGGGCCAACTACAATGAGCAGTTCTTC	CASSSRRANYNEQFF	NA	NA	15	TRBV7-3	TRBJ2-1
TGTGCCAGCAGCGTAGAGGGGACCTCTGGAAACACCATATATTTT	CASSVEGTSGNTIYF	NA	NA	15	TRBV9	TRBJ1-3
TGTGCCAGCAGCCTAAGACTAGCGGGGGGCTCCCGGGAGCAGTACTTC	CASSLRLAGGSREQYF	TRBD2	NA	16	TRBV5-6	TRBJ2-7
TGTGCCAGCAGTTACTCGACAGGGAACTATCGCTACACCTTC	CASSYSTGNYRYTF	TRBD1	NA	14	TRBV6-6	TRBJ1-2
TGTGCCAGTACTGGACTAGCGGGGGCCAACACCGGGGAGCTGTTTTTT	CASTGLAGANTGELFF	TRBD2	NA	16	TRBV19	TRBJ2-2
TGTGCCTGGAGGGACAGGACCTACAATGAGCAGTTCTTC	CAWRDRTYNEQFF	TRBD1	NA	13	TRBV30	TRBJ2-1
TGTGCCAGCAGCTGGAGCGGGGGGGCTTCGAATGAGCAGTTCTTC	CASSWSGGASNEQFF	TRBD2	NA	15	TRBV7-3	TRBJ2-1
TGTGCCAGCAGACGTACAGGGAAAGACACTGAAGCTTTCTTT	CASRRTGKDTEAFF	NA	NA	14	TRBV3-1/TRBV3-2	TRBJ1-1
TGCGCCAGCAGCCAAGTTTTGTTGCCCAACTATGGCTACACCTTC	CASSQVLLPNYGYTF	NA	NA	15	TRBV4-3	TRBJ1-2